The 5 T cell receptor beta chains presented below share a single source sample, sequenced in a study of blood T cell repertoires in COVID-19. Clones were sequenced by immunoSEQ multiplex PCR, and TCRdb holds only the in-frame ones, with some missing. Here the sample spans hundreds of thousands of clones, more than 75% being singletons. What was sequenced was peripheral blood. These receptor sequences come from a woman younger than 35 who had recovered from COVID-19.

J is TRBJ2-1 and V is TRBV4-3; 9 bases are a match to TRBD2. There are 15 residues in the CDR3. V dropped 1 base and J dropped 4; count of bases not matched to a gene: 2. Per the germline V gene, CDR1 is LGHNA and CDR2 is YSLEER. CDR3 sequence: CASSQGAGGYNEQFF. CDR3 coding DNA: TGCGCCAGCAGCCAAGGAGCGGGAGGTTACAATGAGCAGTTCTTC.

V and J are TRBV11-3 and TRBJ1-4; tentatively, D is TRBD1 (5 bases). The CDR3 sequence is 15 residues long. The germline V gene encodes CDR1 SGHNT and CDR2 YENEEA. Trimming cost V 5 bases and J 4 bases, with 14 bases left between them. This CDR3 is CASSPGPADNEKLFF. Here the CDR3 DNA reads TGTGCCAGCAGCCCAGGGCCCGCGGATAATGAAAAACTGTTTTTT.

This clone was seen only once. The chain has TRBV13 and TRBJ1-1; 11 bases align to TRBD1. The V gene's germline CDR1 is PRHDT and CDR2 FYEKMQ (reference sequence). This CDR3 is built from 16 residues. V was clipped by 2 bases and J by 6 bases; unmatched bases: 8. As DNA, the CDR3 is TGTGCCAGCAGCTTAAACCCGGGACAGGGGGTCCCTGAAGCTTTCTTT. Translation: CASSLNPGQGVPEAFF.

The chain links TRBV10-1 to TRBJ2-1; 7 bases agree with TRBD1. Germline assignment: CDR1 WNHNN and CDR2 SYGVQD (reference sequence). The CDR3 consists of 16 residues. V lost 0 bases, J lost 2 bases, and 4 bases stayed unmatched. The CDR3 coding sequence is TGCGCCAGCAGTGAGTCAGGGGGCGCAACCTACAATGAGCAGTTCTTC. Protein sequence: CASSESGGATYNEQFF.

This chain uses TRBV11-3 with TRBJ2-4, with a weak D call TRBD1 (6 bases). CDR3 length: 19 amino acids. Between the trimmed V and J ends, which lost 5 bases and 0 bases, there was a span of 23 bases. Germline lookup yields CDR1 SGHNT and CDR2 YENEEA. Here the CDR3 DNA reads TGTGCCAGCAGCCGCATTTTCGCAGGGGCTGCACTAGCCAAAAACATTCAGTACTTC. It is translated as CASSRIFAGAALAKNIQYF.